This T cell receptor beta chain was recorded in a study of cytomegalovirus exposure and HLA in healthy donors. This CDR3 contains 14 residues. J gave up 8 bases and V 2 bases, and 6 bases lay outside the gene matches. Germline V gives CDR1 MNHEY, CDR2 SVGAGI. Points on this clone: Its antigen is not known.

General observations from the study: In vitro checks showed that a few CMV-associated chains really do target CMV antigens. Both high specificity and high sensitivity reportedly marked the classifier's diagnosis of cytomegalovirus status. According to a later analysis, TCR clusters from the first cohort tended to co-occur in the roughly 110 validation repertoires.

The donors formed part of the roughly 120-subject validation cohort, distinct from the roughly 700-subject first cohort. TCRdb's table, derived via immunoSEQ multiplex PCR, lists solely in-frame clones and lacks some. Among roughly 170,000 clones listed, about 80% were seen once. The sample taken for sequencing was PBMCs. The TCR originated in a woman aged 18-29 years in good health and CMV-seropositive. The V call is TRBV6-5, the J call TRBJ1-2, with 9 bases fitting TRBD1. Here the CDR3 DNA reads TGTGCCAGCAGTTACGGACAGGGGTGGGAAGGCTACACCTTC. This gives the protein CASSYGQGWEGYTF.